The rows below give T cell receptor beta chains drawn from one sample of a study of T cell repertoires in cytomegalovirus infection. TCRdb recomputed calls from the reads with MiXCR, one row per CDR3 protein. This sample has 800,000 to 950,000 distinct CDR3 sequences, with approximately 29% found just once. No antigen is known for these receptors. The source material was cultured CD8+ T cells from PBMCs, sampled from culture after CMV antigen stimulation. The receptors were sampled from a human donor in good health (CMV status not recorded). Some clones in this sample may be carry-over from other donors' samples. CDR3s include the opening cysteine and the closing phenylalanine or tryptophan. The order of the fields is D gene, V gene, J gene, clone size, CDR3 protein, CDR3 DNA. D genes are given only for firm matches. Expanded clones are given a class, and other clones once, few, many or no size at all.

>TRBD1|TRBV7-8|TRBJ1-6|.
CATWDRGTPLHF
TGTGCCACCTGGGACAGGGGTACACCCCTCCACTTT
>.|TRBV6-2/TRBV6-3|TRBJ1-5|.
CASDEGTTNQPQHF
TGTGCCAGCGACGAAGGGACAACAAATCAGCCCCAGCATTTT
>.|TRBV27|TRBJ1-6|few
CASQTGISPLHF
TGTGCCAGTCAAACAGGGATTTCACCCCTCCACTTT
>.|TRBV5-8|TRBJ2-3|.
CASSLKSGWSTDTQYF
TGTGCCAGCAGCTTGAAGTCAGGGTGGAGCACAGATACGCAGTATTTT
>.|TRBV11-3|TRBJ1-6|many
CASSSDSSPNSPLHF
TGTGCCAGCAGCTCGGACAGCTCGCCGAATTCACCCCTCCACTTT
>TRBD2|TRBV6-5|TRBJ2-1|.
CASSYPRTSGGGNEQFF
TGTGCCAGCAGTTACCCCAGGACTAGCGGGGGAGGCAATGAGCAGTTCTTC
>.|TRBV6-5|TRBJ2-1|.
CASSDHSYNEQFF
TGTGCCAGCAGTGACCACTCCTACAATGAGCAGTTCTTC
>.|TRBV27|TRBJ1-2|few
CASRRGQNYGYTF
TGTGCCAGCCGTCGGGGGCAGAACTATGGCTACACCTTC
>.|TRBV2|TRBJ2-2|.
CASSELYTGELFF
TGTGCCAGCAGTGAATTATACACCGGGGAGCTGTTTTTT
>TRBD2|TRBV19|TRBJ2-3|few
CASSIWVRGAGDTQYF
TGTGCCAGTAGTATCTGGGTGCGGGGGGCAGGAGATACGCAGTATTTT